This T cell receptor beta chain is drawn from a study of shared clonotypes between healthy human individuals. Study-level background: The people who gave samples were a couple of women and a few men aged 18 to 49.

A deep-level run was used for the assay. Profiling relied on immunoSEQ multiplex PCR, and the TCRdb table lists in-frame clones only, not all of them. The sample includes approximately 2,000,000 clones, just under 95% of them seen just once. CD8 cells classed as naive were CD45RO-negative and positively selected for CCR7, excluding terminally differentiated effector memory CD45RA+ cells. The germline V gene encodes CDR1 MDHEN and CDR2 SYDVKM. Trimming shortened V by 7 bases and J by 7 bases, and 22 bases separated the two germline ends. This CDR3 is built from 15 residues. What was sequenced was naive CD8+ T cells from PBMCs. The chain uses TRBV28 and TRBJ1-2; D remains ambiguous. This receptor was taken from a man in his late teens or twenties in good health. Some clones in this sample may be carry-over from other donors' samples. The CDR3 nucleotides are TGTGCCAGCACCCCTTGGGCCTCTGTCTCCACTGGCTACACCTTC. Its protein product is CASTPWASVSTGYTF.